This passage covers 5 T cell receptor beta chains from one sample sequenced in a study of T-cell memory formation after mild COVID-19 (dated by TCRdb to the early 2020s). Library prep was done by 5' RACE. Sequencing was carried out with an Illumina NovaSeq 6000. TCRdb applied fastp at Q25 and MiXCR to the public reads, then kept only in-frame beta chains. Entries that share a CDR3 protein sequence are merged under the most common genes and DNA. In all, the sample holds under 200,000 distinct CDR3 sequences, and roughly 10% of those were seen once. Of the sample, roughly 3.8% falls within the top ten clones. The material sequenced was PBMCs or a T cell subset sorted from them (not recorded which). The receptors were gathered from a man aged 18 to 29 who had mild COVID-19 (a few samples of this study predate the infection). The sample titles of this study are shuffled in the database, so cell type and time point are left out; the donor was told from shared clones.

This clonotype was recorded at least ten times. The chain uses TRBV5-1 and TRBJ1-1; D is unresolved. The germline gives CDR1 SGHRS, CDR2 YFSETQ. This CDR3 has 12 amino acids. V shed 2 bases and J shed 1 base, with 3 bases lying between them. The CDR3 nucleotides read TGCGCCAGCAGCTTTGCGAACACTGAAGCTTTCTTT. It is translated as CASSFANTEAFF.

This rearrangement joins TRBV6-2 or TRBV6-3 to TRBJ1-5, with a tentative D call TRBD1 (5 bases). CDR3 size: 15 residues. Per germline, CDR1 MNHEY and CDR2 SVGEGT. Trimming removed 2 bases from V and 5 bases from J, with 13 bases in between. CDR3 protein: CASSYGGGWDQPQHF. The CDR3 nucleotides are TGTGCCAGCAGTTACGGGGGGGGTTGGGATCAGCCCCAGCATTTT.

This clonotype has at least ten counts. The J gene is TRBJ2-1, the V gene TRBV5-1; 11 positions agree with TRBD2. Trimming at V came to 0 bases and at J to 1 base, leaving 6 bases not matched to a gene. CDR1 is SGHRS and CDR2 is YFSETQ in the germline V gene. This CDR3 has 18 residues. CDR3 in amino acids: CASSLDPPSGGSYNEQFF. CDR3 bases: TGCGCCAGCAGCTTGGACCCGCCTAGCGGGGGGTCCTACAATGAGCAGTTCTTC. The variable domain in full, with the rest retrieved from reference TRBV5-1 and TRBJ2-1, is KAGVTQTPRYLIKTRGQQVTLSCSPISGHRSVSWYQQTPGQGLQFLFEYFSETQRNKGNFPGRFSGRQFSNSRSEMNVSTLELGDSALYLCASSLDPPSGGSYNEQFFGPGTRLTVL.

This clonotype was counted a few times. J is TRBJ2-5 and V is TRBV11-2, with a tentative D call TRBD2 (6 bases). CDR1 is SGHAT, CDR2 FQNNGV, per germline. Between the trimmed V and J ends, which lost 6 bases and 6 bases, there was a span of 20 bases. The CDR3 has 15 amino acids. Here the CDR3 reads CASRQGAGLVKTQYF. The CDR3 nucleotides are TGTGCCAGCAGGCAGGGCGCGGGGTTAGTCAAGACCCAGTACTTC.

The CDR3, as DNA: TGCGCCAGCAGCCTAGGGTTCTCTGGAAACACCATATATTTT. Encoded protein: CASSLGFSGNTIYF. The chain joins TRBV5-1 to TRBJ1-3; D not certain. With 4 bases removed from V and 0 bases from J, the gap between germline ends came to 8 bases. Germline values: CDR1 SGHRS, CDR2 YFSETQ. The CDR3 loop spans 14 amino acids.